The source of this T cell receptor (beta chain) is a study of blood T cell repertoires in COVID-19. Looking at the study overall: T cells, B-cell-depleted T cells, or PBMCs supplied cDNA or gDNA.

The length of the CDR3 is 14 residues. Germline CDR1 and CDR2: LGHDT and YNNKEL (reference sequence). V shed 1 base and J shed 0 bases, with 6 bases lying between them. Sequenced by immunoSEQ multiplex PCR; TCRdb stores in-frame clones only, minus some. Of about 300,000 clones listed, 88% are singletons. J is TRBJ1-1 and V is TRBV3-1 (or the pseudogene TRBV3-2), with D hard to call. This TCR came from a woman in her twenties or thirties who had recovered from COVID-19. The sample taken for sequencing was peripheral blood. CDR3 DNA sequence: TGTGCCAGCAGCCAAGGGGGAGTGAACACTGAAGCTTTCTTT. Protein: CASSQGGVNTEAFF.